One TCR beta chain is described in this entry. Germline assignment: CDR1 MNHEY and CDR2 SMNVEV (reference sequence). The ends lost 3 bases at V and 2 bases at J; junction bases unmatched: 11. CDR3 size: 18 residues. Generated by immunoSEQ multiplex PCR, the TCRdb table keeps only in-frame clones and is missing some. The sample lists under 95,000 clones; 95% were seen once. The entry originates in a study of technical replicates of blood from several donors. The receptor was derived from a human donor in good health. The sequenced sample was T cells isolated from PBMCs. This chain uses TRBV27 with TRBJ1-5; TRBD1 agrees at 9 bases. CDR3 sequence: CASSLSATGGEGNQPQHF. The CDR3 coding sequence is TGTGCCAGCAGTTTGTCCGCTACAGGGGGCGAGGGCAATCAGCCCCAGCATTTT.